A single sample gave rise to the 24 T cell receptor beta chains below, sequenced in a study of cytomegalovirus exposure and HLA in healthy donors. The PCR contained 60 Vbeta and 13 Jbeta primers. The assay was immunoSEQ multiplex PCR, and TCRdb's table has in-frame clones only and misses some. The sample consists of about 96,000 clones, around 79% of them appearing once. The sample consisted of PBMCs. Receptor source: a woman aged 65 to 85 in good health and CMV-seropositive.

The V and J genes are TRBV19 and TRBJ2-5, with 8 nucleotides matching TRBD2. Losses at the gene ends were 1 base for V and 1 base for J; bases not matched to a gene: 5. The CDR3 length is 16 residues. CDR1 is LNHDA and CDR2 is SQIVND in the germline V gene (reference sequence). The CDR3 DNA is TGTGCCAGTAGTATAGTCTCCAGCGGGGGCCAAGAGACCCAGTACTTC. Its protein product is CASSIVSSGGQETQYF.

The V call is TRBV21-1, the J call TRBJ1-5; TRBD1, as called in the table, went unchecked against the DNA. TRBV21-1 is a recognized pseudogene. The CDR3 consists of 14 residues. The CDR3 DNA sequence: TGTGCCAGCAGGACGAACCCCCACAGGCGGCCCCAGCATTTT. It encodes CASRTNPHRRPQHF.

This clone appeared a few times. The chain joins TRBV27 to TRBJ2-3, with 11 nucleotides matching TRBD2. From germline, CDR1 is MNHEY and CDR2 SMNVEV (reference sequence). The J segment lost 0 bases and the V segment lost 4 bases, leaving 6 bases of the junction unmatched. This CDR3 region has 17 residues. CDR3 region: CASSSTRLAGSTDTQYF. The CDR3 DNA sequence: TGTGCCAGCAGTTCAACCCGACTAGCGGGAAGCACAGATACGCAGTATTTT.

The chain combines TRBV5-1 with TRBJ2-2; the D gene is possibly TRBD1 (5 bases). V dropped 1 base and J dropped 4 bases, with 11 bases sitting between them. The CDR3 totals 15 residues. Germline-derived CDR1 and CDR2 are SGHRS and YFSETQ. CDR3 region: CASSLTQVRTGELFF. CDR3 coding DNA: TGCGCCAGCAGCTTGACACAGGTCCGCACCGGGGAGCTGTTTTTT.

The CDR3 is CASSLPGGADYEQYF. In DNA form, the CDR3 reads TGTGCCAGCAGCTTACCCGGGGGGGCTGACTACGAGCAGTACTTC. The chain links TRBV28 to TRBJ2-7, with 8 bases fitting TRBD2. V trimming: 6 bases; J trimming: 3 bases; junction bases outside the gene matches: 10. Germline values: CDR1 MDHEN, CDR2 SYDVKM. The CDR3 contains 15 residues.

V usage is TRBV5-4 and J usage is TRBJ2-7; tentative D call: TRBD1 (5 bases). The CDR3 consists of 15 residues. CDR1 and CDR2 from the germline V gene are SGHNT and YYREEE (reference sequence). Trimming stripped 2 bases from V and 0 bases from J, with 12 bases between. CDR3 protein: CASSFRQGISYEQYF. DNA of the CDR3: TGTGCCAGCAGCTTTAGGCAGGGAATCTCCTACGAGCAGTACTTC.

This chain joins TRBV7-3 and TRBJ2-2, with D tentatively TRBD1 (5 bases). CDR1 SGHTA and CDR2 FQGTGA come from the germline V gene. Trimming stripped 5 bases from V and 1 base from J, with 14 bases between. The CDR3 spans 16 residues. CDR3 bases: TGTGCCAGCAGCCGTACGTCAGGACAGAACACCGGGGAGCTGTTTTTT. Translation gives CASSRTSGQNTGELFF.

The CDR3 sequence is CASSSSGGVSYGYTF. Written as DNA, the CDR3 is TGTGCCAGCAGCTCCTCAGGGGGCGTAAGCTATGGCTACACCTTC. V usage is TRBV5-4 and J usage is TRBJ1-2, with 8 bases lining up with TRBD1. In germline, CDR1 is SGHNT, CDR2 YYREEE (reference sequence). The CDR3 spans 15 residues. The V and J ends lost 3 bases and 4 bases, in that order; junction bases with no gene match: 8.

This clone was observed once. The chain combines TRBV5-6 with TRBJ2-3, with D possibly being TRBD2 (5 bases). From germline, CDR1 is SGHDT and CDR2 YYEEEE. The V gene lost 6 bases and the J gene lost 2 bases, with 16 bases spanning the gap. The CDR3 runs 15 residues. CDR3 amino acids: CASTLGRLNTDTQYF. CDR3 in DNA: TGTGCCAGCACCCTGGGCAGACTAAACACAGATACGCAGTATTTT.

V usage is TRBV7-9 and J usage is TRBJ1-5; 10 nucleotides line up with TRBD1. This CDR3 is 17 amino acids long. The trim removed 5 bases at V and 2 bases at J, leaving 9 bases unmatched. Germline V gives CDR1 SEHNR, CDR2 FQNEAQ (reference sequence). In DNA, the CDR3 is TGTGCCAGCAGCCCCGACAGGGGGCTTTTAGGCAATCAGCCCCAGCATTTT. It yields the protein CASSPDRGLLGNQPQHF.

In this sample, this clone turned up once. The chain couples TRBV7-9 to TRBJ2-5, with a possible D match to TRBD2 (5 bases). The closer fit of TRBJ2-7 to the DNA end suggests the J call may be wrong. CDR1 is SEHNR and CDR2 is FQNEAQ in the germline V gene (reference sequence). This CDR3 is 14 amino acids long. CDR3 loop: CASSPRDYTYEQYF. The CDR3 coding sequence is TGTGCCAGCAGCCCCCGCGACTATACCTACGAGCAGTACTTC.

The J gene is TRBJ2-1, the V gene TRBV19, with 10 bases identical to TRBD1. The V gene end was trimmed by 3 bases and the J gene end by 3 bases; junction bases not matched to a gene: 2. The CDR3 spans 15 residues. CDR1 is LNHDA and CDR2 is SQIVND in the germline V gene (reference sequence). CDR3 region: CASSIRDRGYNEQFF. The CDR3 DNA reads TGTGCCAGTAGTATCCGGGACAGGGGCTACAATGAGCAGTTCTTC.

V usage is TRBV7-3 and J usage is TRBJ2-1, with TRBD1 matching 7 bases. Germline V gene lookup returns CDR1 SGHTA and CDR2 FQGTGA. V lost 5 bases, J lost 8 bases, and 12 bases stayed unmatched. The CDR3 is 15 amino acids. CDR3 nucleotide sequence: TGTGCCAGCAGCAAAAGAGAAGGACAGGACGATGAGCAGTTCTTC. Translated: CASSKREGQDDEQFF.

The J gene is TRBJ2-1, the V gene TRBV28, with 9 bases lining up with TRBD2. Germline-derived CDR1 and CDR2 are MDHEN and SYDVKM. V lost 2 bases and J lost 8; bases outside the gene matches: 16. This CDR3 has 18 residues. CDR3 sequence reads: CASSLEPTGTSIHDEQFF. The CDR3 DNA is TGTGCCAGCAGTTTAGAGCCCACCGGGACTAGCATTCACGATGAGCAGTTCTTC. The variable domain in full, with the rest retrieved from reference TRBV28 and TRBJ2-1, is DVKVTQSSRYLVKRTGEKVFLECVQDMDHENMFWYRQDPGLGLRLIYFSYDVKMKEKGDIPEGYSVSREKKERFSLILESASTNQTSMYLCASSLEPTGTSIHDEQFFGPGTRLTVL.

The chain employs TRBV5-1 and TRBJ2-7, with D possibly matching TRBD2 (5 bases). Trimming left V 4 bases short and J 3 bases short, with 11 bases between. The germline gives CDR1 SGHRS, CDR2 YFSETQ. The CDR3 runs 13 residues. The CDR3 DNA reads as TGCGCCAGCAGCCGTGGACTGAACTACGAGCAGTACTTC. This translates into CASSRGLNYEQYF.

The rearrangement joins TRBV4-1 to TRBJ2-5; TRBD1 might be the D (5 bases). The germline V gene has CDR1 MGHRA and CDR2 YSYEKL. This CDR3 region has 15 residues. Deletions cut 0 bases from V and 9 bases from J, with 17 bases between. The CDR3 region is CASSQEEQGSMAQYF. In DNA form, the CDR3 reads TGCGCCAGCAGCCAAGAGGAGCAGGGCAGTATGGCCCAGTACTTC.

This chain uses TRBV4-3 with TRBJ1-4; TRBD1 agrees at 7 bases. Germline V gene data show CDR1 as LGHNA and CDR2 as YSLEER. This CDR3 is built from 16 residues. The J segment lost 5 bases and the V segment lost 0 bases, leaving 6 bases of the junction unmatched. The DNA of the CDR3 is TGCGCCAGCAGCCAAGATAGCAGGGGGTTCAATGAAAAACTGTTTTTT. As protein: CASSQDSRGFNEKLFF.

This chain uses TRBV6-6 with TRBJ2-3; perhaps TRBD2 as D (6 bases). V lost 10 bases, J lost 8 bases, and 19 bases lay in between. In germline, CDR1 is MNHNY, CDR2 SVGAGI (reference sequence). CDR3 size: 13 residues. CDR3 in DNA: TGTGCCACCCAGAACGGGGGAGCGGCTACGCAGTATTTT. Translated, it gives CATQNGGAATQYF.

The chain employs TRBV29-1 and TRBJ1-2; no clear D. The V gene's germline CDR1 is SQVTM and CDR2 ANQGSEA. The CDR3 is 12 amino acids. V shed 7 bases and J shed 4 bases, with 13 bases lying between them. The CDR3 loop is CSAIGELYGYTF. CDR3 coding DNA: TGCAGCGCAATCGGGGAGCTCTATGGCTACACCTTC. Together with reference TRBV29-1 and TRBJ1-2, the CDR3 gives the full variable domain: SAVISQKPSRDICQRGTSLTIQCQVDSQVTMMFWYRQQPGQSLTLIATANQGSEATYESGFVIDKFPISRPNLTFSTLTVSNMSPEDSSIYLCSAIGELYGYTFGSGTRLTVV.

In the case of this clone: Distinct nucleotide sequences in the sample also encode this CDR3. CDR3 sequence: CAWSAGLAGYEQYF. Here the CDR3 DNA reads TGTGCCTGGAGTGCAGGACTAGCGGGATACGAGCAGTACTTC. The chain joins TRBV30 to TRBJ2-7, with TRBD2 matching over 12 bases. The junction had 2 bases not matched to a gene; V was cut back by 1 base and J by 4 bases. There are 14 residues in the CDR3. CDR1 is GTSNPN and CDR2 is SVGIG in the germline V gene (reference sequence).

The rearrangement links TRBV9 to TRBJ1-1; maybe TRBD1 (5 bases). The CDR3 sequence is 15 residues long. Germline V gene sequence: CDR1 SGDLS, CDR2 YYNGEE. V lost 0 bases, J lost 3 bases, and 12 bases lay in between. CDR3 in DNA: TGTGCCAGCAGCGTAGCTACAGGTTGGGACACTGAAGCTTTCTTT. Residues: CASSVATGWDTEAFF.

V usage is TRBV10-3 and J usage is TRBJ2-3, with a possible D match to TRBD2 (5 bases). CDR3 length: 13 residues. V lost 0 bases to trimming and J lost 9 bases, with 10 bases between them. CDR1 and CDR2 (germline): ENHRY, SYGVKD. CDR3 sequence reads: CAISESRRGTQYF. CDR3 coding DNA: TGTGCCATCAGTGAGTCTCGCCGCGGGACGCAGTATTTT.

The chain recombines TRBV21-1 with TRBJ2-7; the table gives TRBD1 as D, unverified against the DNA. TRBV21-1 is tagged as a pseudogene. The CDR3 sequence is 14 residues long. In DNA, the CDR3 is TGTGCCAGCAGCTTCGGACAGGGGCCGTACGAGCAGTACTTC. Protein product: CASSFGQGPYEQYF.

This chain joins TRBV27 and TRBJ1-1; no firm D call. CDR1 MNHEY and CDR2 SMNVEV come from the germline V gene (reference sequence). V lost 6 bases and J lost 3, with 11 bases in between. This CDR3 has 13 residues. The CDR3 sequence is CASRVREDTEAFF. The DNA of the CDR3 is TGTGCCAGCAGGGTCCGTGAGGACACTGAAGCTTTCTTT.